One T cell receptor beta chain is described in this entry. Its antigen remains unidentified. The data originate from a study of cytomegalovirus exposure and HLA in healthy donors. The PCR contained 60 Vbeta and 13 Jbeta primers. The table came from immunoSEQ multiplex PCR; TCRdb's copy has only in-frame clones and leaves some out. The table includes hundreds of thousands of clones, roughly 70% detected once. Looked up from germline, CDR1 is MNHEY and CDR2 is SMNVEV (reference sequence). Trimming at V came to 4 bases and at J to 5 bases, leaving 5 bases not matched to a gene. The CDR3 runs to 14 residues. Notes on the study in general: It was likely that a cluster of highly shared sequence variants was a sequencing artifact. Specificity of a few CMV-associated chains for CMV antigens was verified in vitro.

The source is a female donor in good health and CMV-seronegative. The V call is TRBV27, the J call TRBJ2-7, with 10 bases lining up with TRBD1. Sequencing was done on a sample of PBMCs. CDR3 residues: CASSSGTGANEQYF. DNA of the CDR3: TGTGCCAGCAGTTCCGGGACAGGGGCCAACGAGCAGTACTTC.